This T cell receptor (beta chain) was sequenced in a study of blood T cell repertoires in COVID-19. About the research overall: T cells, B-cell-depleted T cells, or PBMCs supplied cDNA or gDNA.

A Seattle source enrolled patients during active infection and followed them longitudinally. The CDR3 is 14 amino acids. Per germline, CDR1 GTSNPN and CDR2 SVGIG (reference sequence). V gave up 0 bases and J gave up 8 bases, with 16 bases separating them. The assay was immunoSEQ multiplex PCR, and TCRdb's table has in-frame clones only and misses some. The repertoire holds some 450,000 clones, with about 87% as singletons. Source material: peripheral blood. This receptor was obtained from a woman aged 45 to 65 with COVID-19, enrolled during active disease. The chain carries TRBV30 and TRBJ2-5; D perhaps matches TRBD2 (7 bases). CDR3 coding DNA: TGTGCCTGGAGTGTAGGGGGGGCGGCCGAAACCCAGTACTTC. Translation gives CAWSVGGAAETQYF.